Many counts were recorded for the clone carrying this T cell receptor (beta chain). Its antigen is currently unknown. Looked up from germline, CDR1 is SEHNR and CDR2 is FQNEAQ (reference sequence). The CDR3 loop spans 13 amino acids. The trim removed 7 bases at V and 4 bases at J, leaving 2 bases unmatched. This record belongs to a study of blood T cells in healthy people across ages. Study summary: Every two T cells gave about one barcoded beta molecule via template switching.

Then a second PCR, running about 7 to 11 cycles, was carried out with a sample-barcoded 5' primer and a J-beta primer mix. The template-switch adaptor was a 5' adaptor with 12 random nucleotides. It tagged each cDNA molecule. TCRdb re-derived calls from the 5' RACE reads in MiXCR, one entry per CDR3 protein. The sample lists approximately 730,000 distinct CDR3 sequences; 40% to 45% were seen once. Study-wide findings and caveats: Long-lived donors carried more naive CD4+ cells and greater diversity than aged donors. Without sorted subsets, naive and antigen-experienced compartments could not be conclusively compared.

The sequencing sample was made of blood. The receptor's source is a woman aged 55-70 years in good health. This chain uses TRBV7-9 with TRBJ2-5, with TRBD2 matching over 11 bases. The CDR3 bases are TGTGCCAGCATCGGGACTAGCGGAGAGACCCAGTACTTC. Protein: CASIGTSGETQYF.